The rows below give T cell receptor delta chains drawn from one sample of a study of gamma-delta T cells after stem cell transplantation. TCRdb re-identified clones in the RT-PCR reads via CATT. This table has about 13,000 delta-chain clones, 30% to 35% appearing once. The sequenced sample was gamma-delta T cells. The receptor source for this set is a human donor. It is not recorded whose cells these are; they may come from a transplant donor. CDR3s include the opening cysteine and the closing phenylalanine or tryptophan. Rows give clone size only sometimes, using once, few, many, or a class for an expanded clone.

CDR3aa: CACDGIRASWDTRQMFF
abundance: few
v_gene: TRDV2

CDR3aa: CALGGKFGPSLLTDKLIF
abundance: once
v_gene: TRDV1

CDR3aa: CACDTGGGTQLFF
abundance: few
v_gene: TRDV2

CDR3aa: CACDMRTGNPRSGTDKLIF
abundance: .
v_gene: TRDV2

CDR3aa: CALGGDPTWGSVNTDKLIF
abundance: few
v_gene: TRDV1

CDR3aa: CACDRWDWGISSWDTRQMFF
abundance: few
v_gene: TRDV2

CDR3aa: CACDTGVHLTAQLFF
abundance: medium-sized
v_gene: TRDV2

CDR3aa: CALGESSAYWTYTDKLIF
abundance: .
v_gene: TRDV1

CDR3aa: CAFHSAGTDKLIF
abundance: few
v_gene: TRDV3

CDR3aa: CACDTYWGILRYTDKLIF
abundance: .
v_gene: TRDV2

CDR3aa: CALGETPLPFVKLIF
abundance: .
v_gene: TRDV1

CDR3aa: CACDSSPFILGGKVDKLIF
abundance: .
v_gene: TRDV2

CDR3aa: CALGERGSTGGYNLDKLIF
abundance: once
v_gene: TRDV1

CDR3aa: CALGELVTGGRNTDKLIF
abundance: once
v_gene: TRDV1

CDR3aa: CALGELGSYRWGRDKLIF
abundance: few
v_gene: TRDV1

CDR3aa: CACETGGSVNHLLTAKLFF
abundance: .
v_gene: TRDV2

CDR3aa: CAFFGGNWGYVEDIDKLIF
abundance: few
v_gene: TRDV3

CDR3aa: CACDLVLGDTRLDTRQMFF
abundance: .
v_gene: TRDV2

CDR3aa: CALGDPLPTRGIGKLIF
abundance: few
v_gene: TRDV1

CDR3aa: CALGALPWLGTSTDKLIF
abundance: .
v_gene: TRDV1

CDR3aa: CALGEVLRWTWGMADKLIF
abundance: .
v_gene: TRDV1

CDR3aa: CALPSSILGDWVTAQLFF
abundance: few
v_gene: TRDV3

CDR3aa: CACDTGIGGYVPFSWDTRQMFF
abundance: few
v_gene: TRDV2

CDR3aa: CACDTVLGSWDTRQMFF
abundance: few
v_gene: TRDV2

CDR3aa: CALGLVPASKETAQLFF
abundance: few
v_gene: TRDV1

CDR3aa: CACDTAAGGPSWDTRQMFF
abundance: few
v_gene: TRDV2

CDR3aa: CACDKLGGSWDTRQMFF
abundance: few
v_gene: TRDV2

CDR3aa: CACDIYWGSFSSCDTRQMFF
abundance: .
v_gene: TRDV2

CDR3aa: CALGEPLSLRGIRADKLIF
abundance: few
v_gene: TRDV1

CDR3aa: CAFNPPSPALGGPLYTDKLIF
abundance: few
v_gene: TRDV3

CDR3aa: CACDTDGDSSWDTRQMFF
abundance: .
v_gene: TRDV2

CDR3aa: CACGGRGMGGAYTDKLIF
abundance: .
v_gene: TRDV2

CDR3aa: CACDTGGLLGDSWDTRQMFF
abundance: few
v_gene: TRDV2

CDR3aa: CACDNLGGSSWDTRQMFF
abundance: .
v_gene: TRDV2

CDR3aa: CALGELSATGGYVNKLIF
abundance: .
v_gene: TRDV1

CDR3aa: CACDRGIRESSWDTRQMFF
abundance: few
v_gene: TRDV2

CDR3aa: CACDTVLGAMSSWDTRQMFF
abundance: few
v_gene: TRDV2

CDR3aa: CASPLSGDKLIF
abundance: few
v_gene: TRDV3

CDR3aa: CASEGPVYTDKLIF
abundance: .
v_gene: TRDV3

CDR3aa: CASRNHTKYTDKLIF
abundance: .
v_gene: TRDV3

CDR3aa: CALGESLLSYPYCSPVTDKLIF
abundance: .
v_gene: TRDV1

CDR3aa: CALGEAFLHPGPPRGTYTDKLIF
abundance: .
v_gene: TRDV1

CDR3aa: CACDTGYDWDTLHIFF
abundance: .
v_gene: TRDV2

CDR3aa: CACDTGVLGKLGNASWDTRQMFF
abundance: .
v_gene: TRDV2

CDR3aa: CACVMVVPYWGMPYTDKLIF
abundance: .
v_gene: TRDV2

CDR3aa: CALGERSGDPTDKLIF
abundance: few
v_gene: TRDV1

CDR3aa: CACDPAYWGSSWDTRQMFF
abundance: .
v_gene: TRDV2

CDR3aa: CACDTVGYTDKLIF
abundance: few
v_gene: TRDV2

CDR3aa: CARGEPPLSTGGKVIF
abundance: once
v_gene: TRDV1

CDR3aa: CAAYYLLRSRTGGYTAQLFF
abundance: .
v_gene: TRAV29/DV5

CDR3aa: CACDPRGQLTAQLFF
abundance: .
v_gene: TRDV2

CDR3aa: CACDTGGHSSWDTRQMFF
abundance: few
v_gene: TRDV2

CDR3aa: CASGPGGGILGTLIF
abundance: .
v_gene: TRDV3

CDR3aa: CALGERLVYTDKLIF
abundance: .
v_gene: TRDV1

CDR3aa: CALGDHQVLGDARDKLIF
abundance: .
v_gene: TRDV1

CDR3aa: CALGEPVRRTGGGTDKLIF
abundance: .
v_gene: TRDV1

CDR3aa: CACDTVHYAARLKGTDKLIF
abundance: once
v_gene: TRDV2

CDR3aa: CALGDLSYGIPSYTDKLIF
abundance: few
v_gene: TRDV1

CDR3aa: CALGGPSYVDTPDKLIF
abundance: few
v_gene: TRDV1

CDR3aa: CALGALATGGHTDKLIF
abundance: few
v_gene: TRDV1